Each of the 21 T cell receptor beta chains below was sequenced from the same sample in a study of T cell clonotyping in hematopoietic cell transplantation. Clones were sequenced by immunoSEQ multiplex PCR, and TCRdb holds only the in-frame ones, with some missing. The sample shows tens of thousands of clones, 90% to 97% of them seen only once. Stated time point: recipient sample about 28 days before transplant, after cytoreduction. Sample: peripheral blood mononuclear cells, taken before stem cell transplant. The origin of the receptors is a woman aged 50 to 60 with acute myeloid leukemia. Some clones in this sample may be carry-over from other donors' samples.

V and J are TRBV7-9 and TRBJ2-7; tentatively, D is TRBD1 or TRBD2 (6 bases each). V was clipped by 4 bases and J by 2 bases, with 15 bases between them. CDR1 and CDR2 from the germline V gene are SEHNR and FQNEAQ (reference sequence). CDR3 length equals 15 residues. In DNA form, the CDR3 reads TGTGCCAGCAGCTCCCTCTCGGGGGCCACCTACGAGCAGTACTTC. Translated: CASSSLSGATYEQYF.

This clone appeared once. CDR3 protein: CAISDNYGYTF. The CDR3 nucleotides are TGTGCCATCAGTGACAACTATGGCTACACCTTC. This sequence joins TRBV10-3 and TRBJ1-2, with unresolved D. The CDR3 loop spans 11 amino acids. CDR1 and CDR2 from the germline V gene are ENHRY and SYGVKD. V shed 3 bases and J shed 2 bases, with 1 base lying between them.

Points on this clone: The germline gene is not matched at one end of the junction; a read error may be the cause. V is TRBV6-5 and J is TRBJ2-7; TRBD1 agrees at 7 bases. The CDR3 runs 10 residues. In germline, CDR1 is MNHEY, CDR2 SVGAGI. CDR3 sequence: CARQGEEGTF. The CDR3 nucleotides read TGTGCCCGCCAGGGGGAAGAGGGAACCTTC.

The chain carries TRBV29-1 and TRBJ2-5; 9 bases map to TRBD2. Germline trimming cut 3 bases from V and 13 bases from J; bases unmatched to any gene: 12. The CDR3 loop spans 13 amino acids. The germline V gene encodes CDR1 SQVTM and CDR2 ANQGSEA. CDR3 sequence reads: CSVEASGNSLLYF. The CDR3, as DNA: TGCAGCGTTGAGGCTAGCGGGAACTCCCTCCTGTACTTC.

The chain employs TRBV4-1 and TRBJ1-1, with no clear D. Germline CDR1 MGHRA, CDR2 YSYEKL. The CDR3 length is 16 residues. The V end was cut by 0 bases, the J end by 1 base, with 12 bases between. The DNA for the CDR3 is TGCGCCAGCAGCCAAGATAGGTGGCAGGAGAACACTGAAGCTTTCTTT. This translates into CASSQDRWQENTEAFF.

The chain employs TRBV6-5 and TRBJ2-5; the D gene is possibly TRBD2 (7 bases). The germline gives CDR1 MNHEY, CDR2 SVGAGI. Trimming took off 5 bases at V and 0 bases at J, with 13 bases between the two ends. The CDR3 contains 15 residues. CDR3 residues: CASSRGGKNQETQYF. The CDR3 bases are TGTGCCAGCAGTAGGGGGGGCAAAAACCAAGAGACCCAGTACTTC.

V is TRBV5-1 and J is TRBJ2-7; 10 nucleotides align to TRBD1. Germline V gene lookup returns CDR1 SGHRS and CDR2 YFSETQ. V trimming: 5 bases; J trimming: 6 bases; junction bases outside the gene matches: 8. The CDR3 covers 14 residues. The CDR3 loop is CASRAGTGVSEQYF. DNA for the CDR3: TGCGCCAGCAGGGCCGGGACAGGGGTCAGCGAGCAGTACTTC.

This rearrangement joins TRBV29-1 to TRBJ2-2; D call uncertain. The CDR3 has 13 residues. From germline, CDR1 is SQVTM and CDR2 ANQGSEA. V was cut by 3 bases and J by 1 base, with 6 bases left in between. CDR3 residues: CSVDSRNTGELFF. As DNA, the CDR3 is TGCAGCGTTGATTCCAGGAACACCGGGGAGCTGTTTTTT.

CDR3 DNA: TGTGCCAGCAGCTCGACGACCCCCTACAGCCCAACTAATGAAAAACTGTTTTTT. Amino acids: CASSSTTPYSPTNEKLFF. The rearrangement uses TRBV9 and TRBJ1-4, with D uncertain. Germline V gives CDR1 SGDLS, CDR2 YYNGEE. Trimming cost V 4 bases and J 0 bases, with 19 bases left between them. The CDR3 contains 18 residues.

Concerning this clone itself: Other DNA sequences within the sample encode an identical CDR3. V gene TRBV7-2 combines with J gene TRBJ1-2, with D hard to call. This CDR3 spans 12 amino acids. V lost 6 bases to trimming and J lost 8 bases, with 13 bases between them. Germline CDR1 reads SGHTA; CDR2 reads FQGNSA. CDR3 DNA: TGTGCCAGCAGTTTAAGTAGAGGAGGCTACACCTTC. Translated: CASSLSRGGYTF.

J is TRBJ1-6 and V is TRBV7-9; 11 nucleotides match TRBD1. Germline V gives CDR1 SEHNR, CDR2 FQNEAQ (reference sequence). With 5 bases clipped from V and 9 bases from J, the junction kept 3 bases outside the gene matches. The CDR3 length is 14 residues. DNA of the CDR3: TGTGCCAGCAGCCCCGGGACAGGGGGTTCACCCCTCCACTTT. Its translation is CASSPGTGGSPLHF.

The V gene is TRBV27, the J gene TRBJ2-7; 9 positions agree with TRBD1. The V segment lost 4 bases and the J segment 4 bases; nucleotides outside the gene matches: 2. Germline values: CDR1 MNHEY, CDR2 SMNVEV (reference sequence). The length of the CDR3 is 13 residues. CDR3 in DNA: TGTGCCAGCAGTTGGGACAGGGCGTACGAGCAGTACTTC. Its protein is CASSWDRAYEQYF.

The chain recombines TRBV9 with TRBJ2-7; weak D call: TRBD1 (5 bases). The germline CDR1 and CDR2 sequences are SGDLS and YYNGEE. V gave up 3 bases and J gave up 4 bases, with 11 bases separating them. The CDR3 runs 13 residues. The chain's CDR3 is CASSAQQGYEQYF. The DNA for the CDR3 is TGTGCCAGCAGCGCGCAGCAGGGTTACGAGCAGTACTTC.

The chain uses TRBV7-8 and TRBJ1-1; no firm D call. V was trimmed by 2 bases and J by 0 bases, leaving 16 bases between them. The length of the CDR3 is 17 residues. Germline CDR1 is SGHVS and CDR2 is FQNEAQ. The DNA for the CDR3 is TGTGCCAGCAGCTTAAACCCGGTGGGAGCCCTGAACACTGAAGCTTTCTTT. Protein sequence: CASSLNPVGALNTEAFF.

The chain uses TRBV6-5 and TRBJ2-7; a possible D gene is TRBD2 (5 bases). In germline, CDR1 is MNHEY, CDR2 SVGAGI. Trimming left V 5 bases short and J 2 bases short, with 16 bases between. The CDR3 loop spans 15 amino acids. The CDR3 sequence: CASSRTLDSTYEQYF. CDR3 nucleotide sequence: TGTGCCAGCAGTCGTACCTTGGACTCAACCTACGAGCAGTACTTC.

In nucleotides, the CDR3 is TGTGCCAGCAGCGCCCCGGGGGCAGACACTGAAGCTTTCTTT. Translating it yields CASSAPGADTEAFF. The chain has TRBV5-6 and TRBJ1-1; D may be TRBD1 (6 bases). Trimming cost V 4 bases and J 3 bases, with 13 bases left between them. This CDR3 region has 14 residues. CDR1 SGHDT and CDR2 YYEEEE come from the germline V gene.

This rearrangement joins TRBV19 to TRBJ2-4, with D perhaps TRBD1 (6 bases). This CDR3 is 16 amino acids long. The germline V gene encodes CDR1 LNHDA and CDR2 SQIVND (reference sequence). V dropped 6 bases and J dropped 11 bases, with 26 bases sitting between them. DNA of the CDR3: TGTGCCAGTAGCCTCACCGGGACACGGTCGGATCTGGTTCAGTACTTC. Translating gives CASSLTGTRSDLVQYF.

The chain couples TRBV28 to TRBJ2-7, with D hard to call. Deletions cut 6 bases from V and 2 bases from J, with 8 bases between. Per the germline V gene, CDR1 is MDHEN and CDR2 is SYDVKM. This CDR3 is 12 amino acids long. CDR3 nucleotide sequence: TGTGCCAGCAGGATGGACCCCTACGAGCAGTACTTC. As protein: CASRMDPYEQYF.

This CDR3 reads CASSYAGARSSYEQYF. For the CDR3, the DNA is TGTGCCAGCAGTTACGCGGGGGCGCGAAGCTCCTACGAGCAGTACTTC. This chain connects TRBV6-5 to TRBJ2-7; D might be TRBD2 (7 bases). Germline-derived CDR1 and CDR2 are MNHEY and SVGAGI. This CDR3 spans 16 amino acids. Trimming pared 2 bases from V and 0 bases from J, leaving 14 bases between.

This clone came up once. CDR3 region: CASSLSGHTGELFF. The DNA for the CDR3 is TGTGCCAGCAGTTTATCGGGGCACACCGGGGAGCTGTTTTTT. The chain has TRBV27 and TRBJ2-2; a weak D match, TRBD1 (5 bases). Germline V gene data show CDR1 as MNHEY and CDR2 as SMNVEV (reference sequence). V shed 0 bases and J shed 3 bases, with 5 bases lying between them. The CDR3 is 14 residues long.

In its sample, this clone was seen once. V is TRBV6-6 and J is TRBJ1-2; 11 positions match TRBD1. The CDR3 runs 15 residues. With 5 bases clipped from V and 3 bases from J, the junction kept 5 bases outside the gene matches. Germline CDR1 reads MNHNY; CDR2 reads SVGAGI (reference sequence). CDR3: CASSRRDRGDYGYTF. The CDR3 bases are TGTGCCAGCAGTCGCCGGGACAGGGGGGACTATGGCTACACCTTC.